This T cell receptor beta chain was identified during a study of Ad26.COV2.S vaccination and SARS-CoV-2 variants. Some clones are missing from TCRdb's copy, which holds only in-frame ones; the method was immunoSEQ multiplex PCR. The table records hundreds of thousands of clones, roughly 90% of them present only once. General observations from the study: TCR breadth and depth estimates may have understated total T cell responses.

As concerns this clone: Its antigen is not identified.

V lost 4 bases and J lost 9, with 10 bases in between. The CDR3 length is 13 residues. The germline CDR1 and CDR2 sequences are LGHNA and YNFKEQ. The treatment here: some 20 received Ad26.COV2.S at low or high dose, single or two shots; about 5 received placebo; per-sample allocation not given. Collection of samples fell on day 63 after the first vaccine or placebo injection. Based in Boston, the donor was an adult of 18-55 years. The chain carries TRBV4-2 and TRBJ1-6, with D hard to call. The origin of this receptor is a person aged 18-60 years who received the Ad26.COV2.S COVID-19 vaccine or a placebo. Sequenced material: peripheral blood, taken in a trial of Ad26.COV2.S vaccine versus placebo. Here the CDR3 reads CASSPPGSSPLHF. The CDR3 DNA follows: TGTGCCAGCAGCCCTCCGGGGAGTTCACCCCTCCACTTT.